Below, one TCR beta chain is given with its context. The data derive from a study of shared clonotypes between healthy human individuals. Turning to the study itself: The cohort comprised a couple of women and a few men. Their ages spanned 18 to 49 years.

V was clipped by 2 bases and J by 2 bases, with 13 bases between them. Germline lookup yields CDR1 MNHEY and CDR2 SVGAGI. The CDR3 contains 16 residues. Terminally differentiated effector memory CD45RA+ cells were excluded from the naive CD8 cells, which were CD45RO-negative and positively selected for CCR7. Using immunoSEQ multiplex PCR, the repertoire was profiled, and TCRdb retains in-frame clones only, with some absent. The sample carries about 1,900,000 clones, about 95% recorded once. The specimen was naive CD8+ T cells sorted from blood. This chain connects TRBV6-5 to TRBJ2-1, with unresolved D. The TCR originated in a man aged 18 to 35 in good health. The CDR3 DNA reads TGTGCCAGCAGTTACCGCCCGGTAACTGCCTACAATGAGCAGTTCTTC. This encodes CASSYRPVTAYNEQFF.